The 18 T cell receptor beta chains given below trace back to one sample, sequenced in a study of PD-1 and CTLA-4 blockade in melanoma (TCRdb year 2021). Libraries were prepared through the immunoSEQ multiplex PCR assay. TCRdb's version of the immuneACCESS table is confined to in-frame rearrangements and falls short of the full clone set. An unresolved V gene accounts for under half of the shortfall where checked; the remainder is of unknown origin. The sample has approximately 17,000 clones on record, 65% to 75% of them singletons. The top ten constitute more than 15% of the sample. The material was CD8+ T cells from peripheral blood, obtained before anti-PD-1 treatment. The receptor source for this set is a human donor with melanoma.

This chain joins TRBV3-1 (or the pseudogene TRBV3-2) and TRBJ2-3; 7 nucleotides line up with TRBD2. V lost 0 bases to trimming and J lost 6 bases; unmatched junction nucleotides: 15. Germline CDR1 is LGHDT and CDR2 is YNNKEL (reference sequence). The CDR3 runs to 18 residues. In DNA, the CDR3 is TGTGCCAGCAGCCAAGAAGTTGGGTTGGAGCGGGAAATTGATACGCAGTATTTT. Amino acid sequence: CASSQEVGLEREIDTQYF.

This rearrangement joins TRBV4-1 to TRBJ1-2; unclear D gene. Germline CDR1 is MGHRA and CDR2 is YSYEKL. V lost 1 base and J lost 3, with 12 bases in between. This CDR3 region has 15 residues. In DNA, the CDR3 is TGCGCCAGCAGCCAAGCCAGGAATCTGGACTATGGCTACACCTTC. As protein: CASSQARNLDYGYTF.

CDR3 bases: TGTGCCAGCAGCTTAGGGCAGAGGCTTAGCTCCTACAATGAGCAGTTCTTC. It codes for CASSLGQRLSSYNEQFF. This rearrangement joins TRBV7-2 to TRBJ2-1; D not resolved. Germline-derived CDR1 and CDR2 are SGHTA and FQGNSA. The CDR3 has 17 amino acids. With 1 base removed from V and 0 bases from J, the gap between germline ends came to 13 bases.

V and J are TRBV27 and TRBJ1-2; D possibly corresponds to TRBD1 (5 bases). The CDR3 is 13 residues long. Germline CDR1 reads MNHEY; CDR2 reads SMNVEV (reference sequence). V shed 3 bases and J shed 8 bases, with 13 bases lying between them. CDR3 DNA sequence: TGTGCCAGCAGTTTGGGGCAGGGCGACGGCTACACCTTC. Protein product: CASSLGQGDGYTF.

The chain is built from TRBV24-1 and TRBJ1-2; 8 bases are shared with TRBD1. With 2 bases clipped from V and 11 bases from J, the junction kept 18 bases outside the gene matches. The CDR3 has 17 residues. From germline, CDR1 is KGHDR and CDR2 SFDVKD. The CDR3 loop reads CATSDSPGQAMAMRYTF. Here the CDR3 DNA reads TGTGCCACCAGTGATTCTCCGGGACAGGCCATGGCTATGAGGTACACCTTC.

The chain employs TRBV11-2 and TRBJ1-1; no definite D call. Trimming left V 1 base short and J 1 base short, with 10 bases between. CDR1 SGHAT and CDR2 FQNNGV come from the germline V gene. The CDR3 length is 15 residues. CDR3 DNA: TGTGCCAGCAGCTTAGTGTGGAGAGGGAACACTGAAGCTTTCTTT. Its translation: CASSLVWRGNTEAFF.

The rearrangement uses TRBV6-5 and TRBJ2-1, with D maybe TRBD2 (5 bases). V was clipped by 2 bases and J by 2 bases, with 7 bases between them. This CDR3 spans 14 amino acids. From germline, CDR1 is MNHEY and CDR2 SVGAGI. CDR3 nucleotide sequence: TGTGCCAGCAGTTACACTAGTGCCTACAATGAGCAGTTCTTC. Translating gives CASSYTSAYNEQFF.

This clone is a singleton in its sample. CDR3 protein: CASMRHLATNEKLFF. CDR3 DNA sequence: TGCGCCAGCATGAGACACCTTGCAACTAATGAAAAACTGTTTTTT. The genes are TRBV10-2 and TRBJ1-4; no firm D call. The CDR3 runs to 15 residues. Looked up from germline, CDR1 is WSHSY and CDR2 is SAAADI. Trimming shortened V by 7 bases and J by 0 bases, and 12 bases separated the two germline ends.

There are a few counts of this clone. V gene TRBV29-1 combines with J gene TRBJ2-7, with D possibly being TRBD2 (6 bases). This CDR3 is 14 amino acids long. CDR1 is SQVTM, CDR2 ANQGSEA, per germline. Trimming stripped 5 bases from V and 3 bases from J, with 17 bases between. The CDR3 loop reads CSVQSGDRIYEQYF. The CDR3 coding sequence is TGCAGCGTTCAGTCGGGGGACCGCATCTACGAGCAGTACTTC.

The rearrangement joins TRBV20-1 to TRBJ2-3; no definite D call. The CDR3 has 14 amino acids. Trimming stripped 3 bases from V and 2 bases from J, with 12 bases between. CDR1 DFQATT and CDR2 SNEGSKA come from the germline V gene (reference sequence). DNA for the CDR3: TGCAGTGCTAGTCAAGACGCCTTCACAGATACGCAGTATTTT. Translating it yields CSASQDAFTDTQYF.

The chain couples TRBV7-2 to TRBJ2-1; D uncertain. The CDR3 totals 13 residues. Trimming stripped 5 bases from V and 3 bases from J, with 8 bases between. In germline, CDR1 is SGHTA, CDR2 FQGNSA. Written as DNA, the CDR3 is TGTGCCAGCAGCGCCAATGGCTACAATGAGCAGTTCTTC. Translating gives CASSANGYNEQFF.

The chain combines TRBV29-1 with TRBJ2-7; no clear D gene. CDR1 is SQVTM, CDR2 ANQGSEA, per germline. The V gene lost 6 bases and the J gene lost 2 bases, with 17 bases spanning the gap. CDR3 size: 14 residues. The CDR3 DNA follows: TGCAGCGTGGGTGTCGATCTTGAGGCCTACGAGCAGTACTTC. The encoded protein is CSVGVDLEAYEQYF.

J is TRBJ1-6 and V is TRBV4-1; D uncertain. The CDR3 runs 17 residues. CDR1 is MGHRA, CDR2 YSYEKL, per germline. The germline V and J ends were trimmed by 3 bases and 9 bases, with 21 bases remaining between them. CDR3 bases: TGCGCCAGCAGCCAGGGAGGTCCTCCCCTAAGTAGTTCACCCCTCCACTTT. It translates to CASSQGGPPLSSSPLHF.

The rearrangement links TRBV10-3 to TRBJ1-5; D remains unclear. The germline CDR1 and CDR2 sequences are ENHRY and SYGVKD. With 7 bases removed from V and 0 bases from J, the gap between germline ends came to 10 bases. The CDR3 extends over 14 amino acids. CDR3 amino acids: CAIKGVDSNQPQHF. CDR3 DNA: TGTGCCATCAAGGGAGTGGATAGCAATCAGCCCCAGCATTTT.

CDR3 loop: CASSLDREEWAWYEQYF. CDR3 coding DNA: TGTGCCAGCAGCTTAGATCGTGAAGAGTGGGCCTGGTACGAGCAGTACTTC. The genes are TRBV11-2 and TRBJ2-7; D is unresolved. With 0 bases removed from V and 4 bases from J, the gap between germline ends came to 19 bases. The length of the CDR3 is 17 residues. Germline CDR1 reads SGHAT; CDR2 reads FQNNGV. Full variable domain (missing parts from reference TRBV11-2 and TRBJ2-7): EAGVAQSPRYKIIEKRQSVAFWCNPISGHATLYWYQQILGQGPKLLIQFQNNGVVDDSQLPKDRFSAERLKGVDSTLKIQPAKLEDSAVYLCASSLDREEWAWYEQYFGPGTRLTVT.

A single count supports this clone. The chain has TRBV19 and TRBJ1-2; D is unclear. This CDR3 has 13 residues. Between the trimmed V and J ends, which lost 7 bases and 4 bases, there was a span of 13 bases. Germline lookup yields CDR1 LNHDA and CDR2 SQIVND (reference sequence). CDR3 bases: TGTGCCAGTACCTCCGGGAAGTCCTATGGCTACACCTTC. Its protein product is CASTSGKSYGYTF.

The chain employs TRBV24-1 and TRBJ1-1, with D tentatively TRBD1 (5 bases). The germline gives CDR1 KGHDR, CDR2 SFDVKD. This CDR3 is built from 14 residues. V lost 9 bases and J lost 3, with 16 bases in between. CDR3: CATPTVGFYTEAFF. The CDR3, as DNA: TGTGCCACCCCGACAGTGGGCTTCTACACTGAAGCTTTCTTT.

The V gene is TRBV12-3 or TRBV12-4, the J gene TRBJ1-1; D ambiguous. The CDR3 runs to 12 residues. The germline V and J ends were trimmed by 3 bases and 4 bases, with 6 bases remaining between them. CDR3 amino acids: CASSLGFTEAFF. The CDR3 nucleotides are TGTGCCAGCAGTTTGGGGTTCACTGAAGCTTTCTTT.